One and the same sample provided the 21 T cell receptor beta chains below, sequenced in a study of cytomegalovirus exposure and HLA in healthy donors. With 60 Vbeta and 13 Jbeta primers, the PCR was carried out. This table comes from immunoSEQ multiplex PCR, and its TCRdb copy is limited to in-frame clones, with some not included. This sample has about 150,000 clones; about 75% occur once, and the top ten carry approximately 4.2%. What was sequenced was PBMCs. Receptors were obtained from a man between 60 and 75 years old in good health and CMV-seronegative.

This clone appeared a single time. V is TRBV28 and J is TRBJ2-5; D may be TRBD2 (6 bases). Trimming pared 2 bases from V and 5 bases from J, leaving 12 bases between. The CDR3 loop spans 14 amino acids. Germline V gene sequence: CDR1 MDHEN, CDR2 SYDVKM. The CDR3 sequence: CASSLPRDLETQYF. The CDR3 DNA reads TGTGCCAGCAGTTTACCGCGGGACCTCGAGACCCAGTACTTC.

The chain links TRBV11-2 to TRBJ2-7; TRBD1 agrees at 10 bases. Germline CDR1 reads SGHAT; CDR2 reads FQNNGV. The CDR3 consists of 15 residues. V shed 6 bases and J 0 bases; nucleotides not matched to a gene: 5. Written as DNA, the CDR3 is TGTGCCAGCAGTCTCGGACAGGGGGACTCCTACGAGCAGTACTTC. Encoded protein: CASSLGQGDSYEQYF.

This clone was observed a single time. The chain employs TRBV25-1 and TRBJ2-6, with 7 positions matching TRBD1. Germline assignment: CDR1 MGHDK and CDR2 SYGVNS. CDR3 length: 17 amino acids. Germline trimming cut 7 bases from V and 0 bases from J; bases unmatched to any gene: 9. CDR3 DNA sequence: TGTGCCAGCACTAGGGGGCCCCTACCCTCTGGGGCCAACGTCCTGACTTTC. It is translated as CASTRGPLPSGANVLTF.

This chain connects TRBV7-9 to TRBJ2-1; 12 bases are shared with TRBD2. V dropped 8 bases and J dropped 6; count of bases not matched to a gene: 14. The germline V gene encodes CDR1 SEHNR and CDR2 FQNEAQ (reference sequence). The CDR3 spans 17 residues. The chain's CDR3 is CASRRASGRAGGNEQFF. CDR3 nucleotide sequence: TGTGCCAGCCGCCGGGCTAGCGGGAGGGCCGGTGGCAATGAGCAGTTCTTC.

V is TRBV27 and J is TRBJ1-5, with no clear D. Deletions cut 2 bases from V and 4 bases from J, with 9 bases between. This CDR3 has 14 residues. Per germline, CDR1 MNHEY and CDR2 SMNVEV (reference sequence). The CDR3, as DNA: TGTGCCAGCAGTTTAGGCTCGAGGAATCAGCCCCAGCATTTT. Encoded protein: CASSLGSRNQPQHF.

V is TRBV2 and J is TRBJ2-1; TRBD1 aligns across 10 bases. From germline, CDR1 is SNHLY and CDR2 FYNNEI. The CDR3 has 16 amino acids. V shed 9 bases and J 1 base; nucleotides not matched to a gene: 9. CDR3 amino acids: CASTFQGQGSYNEQFF. DNA of the CDR3: TGTGCCAGTACTTTCCAGGGACAGGGGTCCTACAATGAGCAGTTCTTC. The full variable domain, in which reference TRBV2 and TRBJ2-1 provide the parts outside the CDR3, is EPEVTQTPSHQVTQMGQEVILRCVPISNHLYFYWYRQILGQKVEFLVSFYNNEISEKSEIFDDQFSVERPDGSNFTLKIRSTKLEDSAMYFCASTFQGQGSYNEQFFGPGTRLTVL.

The sample holds one count of this clone. The chain joins TRBV18 to TRBJ1-2; 8 bases fit TRBD1. The junction had 5 bases not matched to a gene; V was cut back by 3 bases and J by 5 bases. This CDR3 contains 14 residues. Germline V gene data show CDR1 as KGHSH and CDR2 as LQKENI. The CDR3 nucleotides read TGTGCCAGCTCACCTTCTCAGGGGGCATATGGCTACACCTTC. This encodes CASSPSQGAYGYTF.

The J gene is TRBJ1-2, the V gene TRBV27; weak D call: TRBD1 (5 bases). V was trimmed by 7 bases and J by 9 bases, leaving 18 bases between them. Germline lookup yields CDR1 MNHEY and CDR2 SMNVEV (reference sequence). This CDR3 is 13 amino acids long. The CDR3 region is CASTTLAGRSYTF. CDR3 coding DNA: TGTGCCAGCACCACGTTGGCGGGACGGAGCTACACCTTC.

This chain links TRBV27 with TRBJ2-5; TRBD2 aligns across 11 bases. Germline V gene sequence: CDR1 MNHEY, CDR2 SMNVEV (reference sequence). Unmatched junction bases numbered 6, after V lost 5 bases and J lost 4 bases. The CDR3 consists of 15 residues. The CDR3 spells CASSPASGRTETQYF. The CDR3 nucleotides read TGTGCCAGCAGTCCAGCTAGCGGGAGGACAGAGACCCAGTACTTC.

The rearrangement links TRBV5-6 to TRBJ2-1; D is possibly TRBD2 (6 bases). This CDR3 region has 16 residues. In germline, CDR1 is SGHDT, CDR2 YYEEEE. V was clipped by 3 bases and J by 0 bases, with 13 bases between them. CDR3 residues: CASSSRPAGSYNEQFF. DNA for the CDR3: TGTGCCAGCAGCTCCAGGCCAGCGGGCTCCTACAATGAGCAGTTCTTC.

This clone was observed a few times. V gene TRBV28 combines with J gene TRBJ1-3; D gene uncertain. V lost 5 bases, J lost 4 bases, and 6 bases lay in between. Germline assignment: CDR1 MDHEN and CDR2 SYDVKM. The CDR3 extends over 12 amino acids. As DNA, the CDR3 is TGTGCCAGCAGTCTCAGGGGAAACACCATATATTTT. Its protein is CASSLRGNTIYF.

This clone was recorded a few times. The V gene is TRBV18, the J gene TRBJ1-2; TRBD1 matches 7 bases. The germline V gene has CDR1 KGHSH and CDR2 LQKENI. The trim removed 2 bases at V and 4 bases at J, leaving 4 bases unmatched. CDR3 length: 14 residues. The CDR3 nucleotides read TGTGCCAGCTCACCATCGACAGGGCCCTATGGCTACACCTTC. Its protein is CASSPSTGPYGYTF.

The chain links TRBV6-5 to TRBJ2-5, with D perhaps matching TRBD1 (5 bases). From germline, CDR1 is MNHEY and CDR2 SVGAGI. Trimming left V 2 bases short and J 5 bases short, with 15 bases between. This CDR3 contains 15 residues. CDR3 DNA sequence: TGTGCCAGCAGTTACGGCAGGGCAGCAACGGAGACCCAGTACTTC. Amino acids: CASSYGRAATETQYF.

The genes are TRBV28 and TRBJ2-5; no reliable D call. Germline V CDR1 and CDR2: MDHEN, SYDVKM. With 3 bases removed from V and 9 bases from J, the gap between germline ends came to 8 bases. This CDR3 is built from 11 residues. CDR3 coding DNA: TGTGCCAGCAGTTTCAAGAGTCCCCAGTACTTC. It encodes CASSFKSPQYF.

The chain has TRBV5-4 and TRBJ2-7; 10 bases map to TRBD2. The CDR3 spans 16 residues. CDR1 SGHNT and CDR2 YYREEE come from the germline V gene (reference sequence). With 6 bases clipped from V and 2 bases from J, the junction kept 11 bases outside the gene matches. The CDR3 spells CASKLGASGSPYEQYF. CDR3 bases: TGTGCCAGCAAGCTTGGGGCTAGCGGGAGTCCCTACGAGCAGTACTTC.

The chain combines TRBV30 with TRBJ2-5; perhaps TRBD1 as D (6 bases). V gave up 3 bases and J gave up 2 bases, with 10 bases separating them. CDR3 size: 13 residues. Germline CDR1 is GTSNPN and CDR2 is SVGIG (reference sequence). CDR3 residues: CAWRTGQQETQYF. DNA for the CDR3: TGTGCCTGGAGAACAGGGCAGCAAGAGACCCAGTACTTC. Full variable domain (remainder filled in from reference TRBV30 and TRBJ2-5): SQTIHQWPATLVQPVGSPLSLECTVEGTSNPNLYWYRQAAGRGLQLLFYSVGIGQISSEVPQNLSASRPQDRQFILSSKKLLLSDSGFYLCAWRTGQQETQYFGPGTRLLVL.

This chain joins TRBV15 and TRBJ2-7, with 10 bases lining up with TRBD2. V shed 8 bases and J 3 bases; nucleotides not matched to a gene: 4. Germline-derived CDR1 and CDR2 are LNHNV and YYDKDF (reference sequence). The CDR3 loop spans 13 amino acids. Here the CDR3 DNA reads TGTGCCACCGGGTCTAGCGGGAGCTACGAGCAGTACTTC. It is translated as CATGSSGSYEQYF.

This sequence joins TRBV29-1 and TRBJ2-1; 10 bases map to TRBD1. Unmatched junction bases numbered 2, after V lost 4 bases and J lost 5 bases. Germline CDR1 and CDR2: SQVTM and ANQGSEA. The CDR3 runs 13 residues. The CDR3 coding sequence is TGCAGCGTTGCCGGGACAGGGGACAATGAGCAGTTCTTC. This translates into CSVAGTGDNEQFF.

The chain couples TRBV7-8 to TRBJ2-3, with 7 bases lining up with TRBD2. Trimming cost V 1 base and J 1 base; bases outside gene matches: 5. This CDR3 comprises 16 residues. Germline CDR1 reads SGHVS; CDR2 reads FQNEAQ. CDR3 in DNA: TGTGCCAGCAGCTTAGTGGGAGGGAGGGGCACAGATACGCAGTATTTT. Amino acid sequence: CASSLVGGRGTDTQYF.

The V call is TRBV4-3, the J call TRBJ2-5, with D perhaps TRBD2 (6 bases). CDR1 is LGHNA and CDR2 is YSLEER in the germline V gene. V was pared by 1 base and J by 0 bases, with 6 bases between. The CDR3 extends over 14 amino acids. CDR3 protein: CASSQGTNQETQYF. DNA of the CDR3: TGCGCCAGCAGCCAAGGGACTAACCAAGAGACCCAGTACTTC.

This chain joins TRBV4-2 and TRBJ2-1; D perhaps matches TRBD2 (6 bases). V was trimmed by 0 bases and J by 4 bases, leaving 13 bases between them. The CDR3 runs to 16 residues. CDR1 is LGHNA, CDR2 YNFKEQ, per germline. Here the CDR3 DNA reads TGTGCCAGCAGCCAAGACCCGCGGGGCCTTTACAATGAGCAGTTCTTC. It specifies CASSQDPRGLYNEQFF.